This TCR beta chain was obtained from a study of OX40 agonist ivuxolimab in advanced cancers. Turning to the study itself: Ivuxolimab, which patients received intravenously every 2 weeks, was dosed at 0.01 to 10 mg/kg. Head and neck, renal cell, melanoma or hepatocellular carcinoma were the cancers that dose-escalation patients had. Averaging about 60 years in age, with a range of about 23 to 90, the cohort was 80% to 90% male.

The table came from immunoSEQ multiplex PCR; TCRdb's copy has only in-frame clones and leaves some out. Of roughly 90,000 clones in the sample, approximately 90% were seen once. Trimming took 4 bases from V and 6 from J; bases not matched to a gene: 10. This CDR3 comprises 16 residues. CDR1 is MNHNS and CDR2 is SASEGT in the germline V gene. Remarks on this clone: No antigen is known for it.

General study results and limits: At 0.1 to 3.0 mg/kg, CD4+ and CD8+ blood T cells expanded clonally by week 6.

The sequence derives from an adult with an advanced solid tumor such as melanoma, head and neck, liver or kidney cancer. Material: CD4+ or CD8+ T cells sorted from blood, obtained in a trial of the OX40 agonist ivuxolimab. The V gene is TRBV6-1, the J gene TRBJ2-1; 9 bases are a match to TRBD2. The CDR3, as DNA: TGTGCCAGCAGTGCTTTAGCGGGGGCCCCGGGCAATGAGCAGTTCTTC. Encoded protein: CASSALAGAPGNEQFF.